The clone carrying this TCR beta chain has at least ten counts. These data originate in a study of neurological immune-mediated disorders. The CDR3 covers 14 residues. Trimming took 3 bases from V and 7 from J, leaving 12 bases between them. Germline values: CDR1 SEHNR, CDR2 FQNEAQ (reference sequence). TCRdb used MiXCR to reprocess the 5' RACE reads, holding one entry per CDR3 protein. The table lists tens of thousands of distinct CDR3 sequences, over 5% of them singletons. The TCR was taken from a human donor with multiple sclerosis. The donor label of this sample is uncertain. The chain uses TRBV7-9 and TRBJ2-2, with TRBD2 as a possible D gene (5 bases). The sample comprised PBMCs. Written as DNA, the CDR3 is TGTGCCAGCAGCTTCGGGCGGGCGATCGGGGAGCTGTTTTTT. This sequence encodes CASSFGRAIGELFF. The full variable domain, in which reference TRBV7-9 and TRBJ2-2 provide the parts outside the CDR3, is DTGVSQNPRHKITKRGQNVTFRCDPISEHNRLYWYRQTLGQGPEFLTYFQNEAQLEKSRLLSDRFSAERPKGSFSTLEIQRTEQGDSAMYLCASSFGRAIGELFFGEGSRLTVL.